The 27 T cell receptor beta chains reported below all come from one sample, sequenced in a study of PD-L1 blockade in urothelial cancer. Time point indicated: pretreatment peripheral blood. Assay used: immunoSEQ multiplex PCR; TCRdb lists only in-frame clones, some missing. This table holds tens of thousands of clones, roughly four fifths found once. The sequences come from PBMCs, collected around atezolizumab (anti-PD-L1) treatment. All receptors derive from a man between 65 and 85 years old with urothelial cancer.

This chain joins TRBV5-6 and TRBJ1-4; a weak D match, TRBD1 (5 bases). CDR1 is SGHDT, CDR2 YYEEEE, per germline. V gave up 0 bases and J gave up 7 bases, with 13 bases separating them. The CDR3 runs 15 residues. As DNA, the CDR3 is TGTGCCAGCAGCTTGGGTTGGCAGGGTGGTGAAAAACTGTTTTTT. Its protein product is CASSLGWQGGEKLFF.

This chain connects TRBV11-2 to TRBJ2-7; a weak D match, TRBD2 (6 bases). This CDR3 is built from 14 residues. In germline, CDR1 is SGHAT, CDR2 FQNNGV. Trimming pared 3 bases from V and 2 bases from J, leaving 11 bases between. CDR3 nucleotides: TGTGCCAGCAGCTTCGGGCGGGGTCCCTACGAGCAGTACTTC. It codes for CASSFGRGPYEQYF.

The chain employs TRBV18 and TRBJ2-5, with TRBD2 as a possible D gene (6 bases). Germline CDR1 and CDR2: KGHSH and LQKENI. Trimming pared 1 base from V and 4 bases from J, leaving 16 bases between. The CDR3 covers 16 residues. In DNA, the CDR3 is TGTGCCAGCTCACCACGTCTTGGAGGGGACGGAGAGACCCAGTACTTC. Protein sequence: CASSPRLGGDGETQYF.

The rearrangement uses TRBV11-2 and TRBJ1-1; 10 bases are shared with TRBD1. With 3 bases clipped from V and 4 bases from J, the junction kept 8 bases outside the gene matches. CDR1 and CDR2 (germline): SGHAT, FQNNGV. The CDR3 has 16 residues. The DNA of the CDR3 is TGTGCCAGCAGCTTTACAGGGACAGGGGTGTTCACTGAAGCTTTCTTT. It codes for CASSFTGTGVFTEAFF.

The chain couples TRBV5-6 to TRBJ1-6; D perhaps matches TRBD1 (6 bases). Per germline, CDR1 SGHDT and CDR2 YYEEEE. V was shortened by 0 bases and J by 7 bases, with 17 bases between the two germline ends. The CDR3 length is 17 residues. The CDR3 bases are TGTGCCAGCAGCTTGGGCAGGGGCCCCGGGCGGAATTCACCCCTCCACTTT. It codes for CASSLGRGPGRNSPLHF.

V is TRBV7-9 and J is TRBJ2-7, with 9 bases aligning to TRBD1. Trimming cost V 4 bases and J 2 bases; bases outside gene matches: 9. Germline CDR1 and CDR2: SEHNR and FQNEAQ (reference sequence). CDR3 length: 16 residues. CDR3 DNA: TGTGCCAGCAGCTCCCAACCGGGACAGGGTCCCTACGAGCAGTACTTC. Amino acid sequence: CASSSQPGQGPYEQYF.

The chain has TRBV15 and TRBJ2-5; 7 bases are shared with TRBD1. Germline V lookup: CDR1 LNHNV, CDR2 YYDKDF (reference sequence). The trim removed 0 bases at V and 1 base at J, leaving 2 bases unmatched. This CDR3 is 15 amino acids long. This CDR3 is CATSRDRGSQETQYF. CDR3 nucleotides: TGTGCCACCAGCAGAGACAGGGGGAGCCAAGAGACCCAGTACTTC.

The J gene is TRBJ2-1, the V gene TRBV7-2; D is unresolved. V was clipped by 5 bases and J by 0 bases, with 5 bases between them. Germline V gene data show CDR1 as SGHTA and CDR2 as FQGNSA. There are 13 residues in the CDR3. CDR3 protein: CASSLSSYNEQFF. CDR3 bases: TGTGCCAGCAGCCTCAGCTCCTACAATGAGCAGTTCTTC.

The J gene is TRBJ2-7, the V gene TRBV7-8; 9 positions agree with TRBD1. CDR1 SGHVS and CDR2 FQNEAQ come from the germline V gene. The ends lost 2 bases at V and 2 bases at J; junction bases unmatched: 4. The CDR3 length is 15 residues. CDR3 bases: TGTGCCAGCAGCTTAATGGGGACAGGGACCTACGAGCAGTACTTC. Its protein product is CASSLMGTGTYEQYF.

The V and J genes are TRBV27 and TRBJ2-7; D is possibly TRBD1 (7 bases). The germline CDR1 and CDR2 sequences are MNHEY and SMNVEV (reference sequence). The CDR3 length is 14 residues. Trimming cost V 6 bases and J 4 bases, with 16 bases left between them. CDR3 in amino acids: CASRRAGGKYEQYF. The CDR3 DNA sequence: TGTGCCAGCAGGCGTGCAGGGGGGAAGTACGAGCAGTACTTC.

The rearrangement uses TRBV7-3 and TRBJ1-1, with D perhaps TRBD1 (5 bases). The CDR3 extends over 14 amino acids. From germline, CDR1 is SGHTA and CDR2 FQGTGA. Trimming shortened V by 2 bases and J by 2 bases, and 9 bases separated the two germline ends. The CDR3 here is CASSLGQGNTEAFF. CDR3 DNA: TGTGCCAGCAGCTTAGGGCAGGGCAACACTGAAGCTTTCTTT.

This rearrangement joins TRBV7-6 to TRBJ2-3, with 8 bases aligning to TRBD2. The germline gives CDR1 SGHVS, CDR2 FNYEAQ. Germline trimming cut 4 bases from V and 3 bases from J; bases unmatched to any gene: 12. This CDR3 comprises 17 residues. CDR3 in amino acids: CASSSRTSQMGTDTQYF. CDR3 sequence (DNA): TGTGCCAGCAGCTCGCGGACTAGCCAGATGGGGACAGATACGCAGTATTTT.

The V gene is TRBV25-1, the J gene TRBJ1-5; D call uncertain. The germline gives CDR1 MGHDK, CDR2 SYGVNS. The CDR3 sequence is 13 residues long. V was clipped by 3 bases and J by 2 bases, with 5 bases between them. In DNA, the CDR3 is TGTGCCAGCAGTGAGCCGGGCAATCAGCCCCAGCATTTT. Translating gives CASSEPGNQPQHF.

J is TRBJ2-7 and V is TRBV29-1; D might be TRBD2 (6 bases). The germline V gene has CDR1 SQVTM and CDR2 ANQGSEA. The V and J ends lost 7 bases and 6 bases respectively, with 16 bases between them. The CDR3 totals 12 residues. The CDR3 reads CSGAWGVAEQYF. DNA of the CDR3: TGCAGCGGTGCCTGGGGGGTGGCCGAGCAGTACTTC.

The chain combines TRBV10-3 with TRBJ1-5, with D tentatively TRBD1 (6 bases). CDR3 size: 14 residues. V was pared by 3 bases and J by 4 bases, with 10 bases between. CDR1 is ENHRY, CDR2 SYGVKD, per germline. The CDR3 DNA sequence: TGTGCCATCAGTGACCGGACAGCTAATCAGCCCCAGCATTTT. Protein sequence: CAISDRTANQPQHF.

This rearrangement joins TRBV11-2 to TRBJ1-1, with 10 bases aligning to TRBD1. Germline V gene lookup returns CDR1 SGHAT and CDR2 FQNNGV. With V trimmed by 6 bases and J by 10 bases, 8 bases remained unmatched. The CDR3 covers 13 residues. The chain's CDR3 is CASRRTGGPGAFF. In DNA, the CDR3 is TGTGCCAGCAGAAGGACAGGGGGGCCGGGAGCTTTCTTT.

The gene calls are TRBV6-5 and TRBJ2-7; 10 bases line up with TRBD1. V shed 7 bases and J 3 bases; nucleotides not matched to a gene: 6. This CDR3 has 14 residues. CDR1 and CDR2 from the germline V gene are MNHEY and SVGAGI. The CDR3 is CASTPDRGLYEQYF. The CDR3 DNA reads TGTGCCAGCACCCCCGACAGGGGGCTCTACGAGCAGTACTTC.

V and J are TRBV11-2 and TRBJ2-5, with TRBD1 matching over 7 bases. CDR1 SGHAT and CDR2 FQNNGV come from the germline V gene. There are 13 residues in the CDR3. V was clipped by 5 bases and J by 3 bases; unmatched bases: 3. CDR3 sequence reads: CASSLDREETQYF. The CDR3 nucleotides read TGTGCCAGCAGCCTCGACAGGGAAGAGACCCAGTACTTC.

The V and J genes are TRBV11-1 and TRBJ1-2; TRBD1 aligns across 9 bases. CDR1 SGHAT and CDR2 FQDESV come from the germline V gene (reference sequence). V was clipped by 5 bases and J by 4 bases; unmatched bases: 2. The CDR3 extends over 13 amino acids. CDR3 protein: CASSLGQGYGYTF. In DNA form, the CDR3 reads TGTGCCAGCAGCCTGGGACAGGGCTATGGCTACACCTTC.

The chain has TRBV23-1 and TRBJ2-2; 8 positions agree with TRBD1. TRBV23-1 counts as an open reading frame of uncertain function. V lost 6 bases and J lost 0; bases outside the gene matches: 21. This CDR3 contains 21 residues. The CDR3 DNA sequence: TGCGCCAGCAGCCTAGGGGTGATAGCCCCCCAGGGGGCGACGAACACCGGGGAGCTGTTTTTT. It specifies CASSLGVIAPQGATNTGELFF.

The chain is built from TRBV27 and TRBJ2-7, with 9 bases that match TRBD1. There are 13 residues in the CDR3. From germline, CDR1 is MNHEY and CDR2 SMNVEV (reference sequence). The junction had 4 bases not matched to a gene; V was cut back by 6 bases and J by 4 bases. CDR3 bases: TGTGCCAGCAGCCCGGGACAGGGATACGAGCAGTACTTC. This translates into CASSPGQGYEQYF.

V and J are TRBV7-2 and TRBJ1-2; weak D call: TRBD1 (5 bases). The germline V gene encodes CDR1 SGHTA and CDR2 FQGNSA. This CDR3 has 16 amino acids. Trimming took off 4 bases at V and 2 bases at J, with 17 bases between the two ends. CDR3 residues: CASSSISGGANYGYTF. The CDR3, as DNA: TGTGCCAGCAGCTCCATCTCGGGGGGAGCCAACTATGGCTACACCTTC.

J is TRBJ1-4 and V is TRBV2; maybe TRBD1 (5 bases). Germline V CDR1 and CDR2: SNHLY, FYNNEI. This CDR3 is 14 amino acids long. Deletions cut 7 bases from V and 8 bases from J, with 17 bases between. CDR3 protein: CASTAQGLGEKLFF. In DNA form, the CDR3 reads TGTGCCAGCACCGCGCAGGGCCTCGGGGAAAAACTGTTTTTT.

J is TRBJ1-2 and V is TRBV4-3; TRBD1 is a possible D gene (5 bases). Trimming took off 1 base at V and 4 bases at J, with 13 bases between the two ends. Germline lookup yields CDR1 LGHNA and CDR2 YSLEER. The CDR3 loop spans 15 amino acids. The CDR3 spells CASSQVGGLGYGYTF. The DNA for the CDR3 is TGCGCCAGCAGCCAAGTGGGGGGACTGGGCTATGGCTACACCTTC.

The V gene is TRBV2, the J gene TRBJ1-1, with 8 bases lining up with TRBD1. Germline values: CDR1 SNHLY, CDR2 FYNNEI. The CDR3 length is 14 residues. V trimming: 7 bases; J trimming: 1 base; junction bases outside the gene matches: 5. The CDR3 DNA reads TGTGCCAGCATGAGGGACAGGAGGAACACTGAAGCTTTCTTT. It encodes CASMRDRRNTEAFF.

Only a few counts were recorded for this clone. No DNA is shown, since the ends of the CDR3 on it are uncertain; the CDR3 is the one TCRdb lists. The V gene is TRBV30, the J gene TRBJ1-2; the listed D gene, TRBD1, was not tested against the DNA. The CDR3 is 14 amino acids long, termini counted. Germline V lookup: CDR1 GTSNPN, CDR2 SVGIG (reference sequence). This CDR3 reads CAWSVGVGAEEITF.

The CDR3 nucleotides read TGTGCCAGCAGCCGATGGGCCGATACGCAGTATTTT. This sequence encodes CASSRWADTQYF. The chain uses TRBV14 and TRBJ2-3; no definite D call. There are 12 residues in the CDR3. Trimming took 4 bases from V and 6 from J, leaving 8 bases between them. Germline V CDR1 and CDR2: SGHDN, FVKESK.